This note documents a single T cell receptor beta chain sequence. This sample is part of a study of control samples from healthy donors and cancer patients. Libraries were prepared by immunoSEQ multiplex PCR; TCRdb keeps only in-frame clonotypes and omits some of them. The table includes under 65,000 clones, 65% to 90% detected once. V was pared by 3 bases and J by 6 bases, with 12 bases between. This CDR3 is built from 13 residues. Germline CDR1 reads SQVTM; CDR2 reads ANQGSEA. The sequence derives from a woman in her fifties or sixties with lung cancer. Input material: PBMCs. This chain joins TRBV29-1 and TRBJ2-1; D remains ambiguous. The CDR3 bases are TGCAGCGTTGAGGGAAGGTTTAGCAATGAGCAGTTCTTC. Its protein is CSVEGRFSNEQFF.